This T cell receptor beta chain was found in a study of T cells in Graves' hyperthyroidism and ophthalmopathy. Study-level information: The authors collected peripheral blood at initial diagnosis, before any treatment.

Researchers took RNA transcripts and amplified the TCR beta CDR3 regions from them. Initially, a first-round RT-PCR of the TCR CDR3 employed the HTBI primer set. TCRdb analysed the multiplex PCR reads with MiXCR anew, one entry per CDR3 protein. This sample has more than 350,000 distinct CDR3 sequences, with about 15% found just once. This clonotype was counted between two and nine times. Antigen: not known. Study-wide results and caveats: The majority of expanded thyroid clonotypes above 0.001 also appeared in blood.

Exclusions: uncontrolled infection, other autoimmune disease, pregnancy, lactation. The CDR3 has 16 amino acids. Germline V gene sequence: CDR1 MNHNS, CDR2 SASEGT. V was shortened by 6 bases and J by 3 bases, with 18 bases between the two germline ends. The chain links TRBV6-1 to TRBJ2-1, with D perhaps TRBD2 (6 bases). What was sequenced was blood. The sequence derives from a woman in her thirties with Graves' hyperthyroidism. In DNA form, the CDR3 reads TGTGCCAGCAGGCCCGTTGGCGGGATTTTCTACAATGAGCAGTTCTTC. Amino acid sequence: CASRPVGGIFYNEQFF.